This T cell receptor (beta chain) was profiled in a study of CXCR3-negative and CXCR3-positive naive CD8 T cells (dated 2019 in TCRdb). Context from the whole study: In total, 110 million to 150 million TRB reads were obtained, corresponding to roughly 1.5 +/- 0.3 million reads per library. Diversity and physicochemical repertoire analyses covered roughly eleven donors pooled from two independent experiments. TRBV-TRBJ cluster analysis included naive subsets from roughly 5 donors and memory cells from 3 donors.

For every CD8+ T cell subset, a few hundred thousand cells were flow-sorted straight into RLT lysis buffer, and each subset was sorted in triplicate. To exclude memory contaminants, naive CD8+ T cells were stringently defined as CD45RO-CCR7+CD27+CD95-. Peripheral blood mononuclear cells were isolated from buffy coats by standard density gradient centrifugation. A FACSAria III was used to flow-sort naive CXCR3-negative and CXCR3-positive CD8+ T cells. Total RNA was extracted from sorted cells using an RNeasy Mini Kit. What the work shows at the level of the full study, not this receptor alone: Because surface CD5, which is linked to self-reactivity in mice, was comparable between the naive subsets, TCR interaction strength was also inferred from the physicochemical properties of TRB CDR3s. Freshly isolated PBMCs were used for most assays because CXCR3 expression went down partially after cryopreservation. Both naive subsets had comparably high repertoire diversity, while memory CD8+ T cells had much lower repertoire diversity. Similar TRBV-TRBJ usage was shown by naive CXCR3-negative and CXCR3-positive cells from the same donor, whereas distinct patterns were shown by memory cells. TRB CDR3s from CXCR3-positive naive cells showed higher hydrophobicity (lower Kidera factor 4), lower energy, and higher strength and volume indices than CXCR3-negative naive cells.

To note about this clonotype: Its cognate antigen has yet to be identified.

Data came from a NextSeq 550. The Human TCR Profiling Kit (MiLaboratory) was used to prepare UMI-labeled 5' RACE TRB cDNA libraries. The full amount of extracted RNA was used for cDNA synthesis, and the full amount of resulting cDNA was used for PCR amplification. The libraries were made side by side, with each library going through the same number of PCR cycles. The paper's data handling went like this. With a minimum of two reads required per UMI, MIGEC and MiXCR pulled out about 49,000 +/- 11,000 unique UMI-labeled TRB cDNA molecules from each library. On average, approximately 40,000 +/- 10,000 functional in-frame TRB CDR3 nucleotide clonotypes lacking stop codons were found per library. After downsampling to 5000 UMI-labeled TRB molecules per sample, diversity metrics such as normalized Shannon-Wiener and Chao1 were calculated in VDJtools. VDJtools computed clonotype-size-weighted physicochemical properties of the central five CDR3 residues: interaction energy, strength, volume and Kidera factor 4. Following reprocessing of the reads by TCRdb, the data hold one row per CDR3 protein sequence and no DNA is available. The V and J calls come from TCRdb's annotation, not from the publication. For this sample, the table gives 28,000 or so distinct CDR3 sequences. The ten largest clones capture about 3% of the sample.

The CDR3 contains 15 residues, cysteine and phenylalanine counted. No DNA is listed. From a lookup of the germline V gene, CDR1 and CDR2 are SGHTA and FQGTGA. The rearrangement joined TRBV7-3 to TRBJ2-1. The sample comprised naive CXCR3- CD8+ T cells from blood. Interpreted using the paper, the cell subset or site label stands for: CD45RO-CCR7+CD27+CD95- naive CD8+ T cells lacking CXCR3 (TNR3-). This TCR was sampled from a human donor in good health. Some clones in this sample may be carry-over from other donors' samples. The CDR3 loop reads CASSLHPSSYNEQFF. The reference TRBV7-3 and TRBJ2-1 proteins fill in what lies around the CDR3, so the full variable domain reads GAGVSQTPSNKVTEKGKYVELRCDPISGHTALYWYRQSLGQGPEFLIYFQGTGAADDSGLPNDRFFAVRPEGSVSTLKIQRTERGDSAVYLCASSLHPSSYNEQFFGPGTRLTVL.